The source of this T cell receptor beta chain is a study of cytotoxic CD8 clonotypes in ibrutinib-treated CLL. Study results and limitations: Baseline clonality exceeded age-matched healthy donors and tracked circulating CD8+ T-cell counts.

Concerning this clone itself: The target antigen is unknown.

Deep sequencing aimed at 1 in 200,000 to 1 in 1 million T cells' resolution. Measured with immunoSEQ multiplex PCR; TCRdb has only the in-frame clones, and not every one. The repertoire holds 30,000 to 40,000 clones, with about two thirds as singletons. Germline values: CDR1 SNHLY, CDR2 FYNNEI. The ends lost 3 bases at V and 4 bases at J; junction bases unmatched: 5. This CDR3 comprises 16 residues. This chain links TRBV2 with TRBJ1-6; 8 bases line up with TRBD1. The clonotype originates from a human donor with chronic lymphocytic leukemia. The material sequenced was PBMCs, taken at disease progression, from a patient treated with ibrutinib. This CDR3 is CASSDAGGAYNSPLHF. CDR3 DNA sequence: TGTGCCAGCAGTGACGCAGGGGGCGCATATAATTCACCCCTCCACTTT.